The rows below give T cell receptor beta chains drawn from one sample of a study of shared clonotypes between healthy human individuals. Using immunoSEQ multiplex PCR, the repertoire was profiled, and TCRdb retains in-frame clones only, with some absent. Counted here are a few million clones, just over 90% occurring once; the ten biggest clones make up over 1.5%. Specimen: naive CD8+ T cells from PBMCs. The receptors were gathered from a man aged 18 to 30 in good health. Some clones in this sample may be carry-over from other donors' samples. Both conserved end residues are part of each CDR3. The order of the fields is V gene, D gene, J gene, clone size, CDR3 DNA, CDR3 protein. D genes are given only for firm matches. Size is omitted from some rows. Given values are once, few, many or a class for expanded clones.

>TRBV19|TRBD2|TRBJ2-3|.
TGTGCCAGTAGTATCTCCTTCTCGGGAGGCCCGACGGATACGCAGTATTTT
CASSISFSGGPTDTQYF
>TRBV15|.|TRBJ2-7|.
TGTGCCACCAGCAGGGGAACCGGGACAAGGGGCGCCTACGAGCAGTACTTC
CATSRGTGTRGAYEQYF
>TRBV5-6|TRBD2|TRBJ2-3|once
TGTGCCAGCAGCTTGGCCTCTAGCGGAGATCCCGCAGCGCAGTATTTT
CASSLASSGDPAAQYF
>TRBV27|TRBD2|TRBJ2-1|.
TGTGCCAGCAGTTTCCCTTCTTCTCGGGAGGGCCAGAATGAGCAGTTCTTC
CASSFPSSREGQNEQFF
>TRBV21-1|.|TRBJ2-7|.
TGTGCCAGCAGCAAAGTTCTTCCGGGGGCGGGCCCTCTGGGTGAGCAGTACTTC
CASSKVLPGAGPLGEQYF
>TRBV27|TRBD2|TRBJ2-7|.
TGTGCCAGCAGTCCTTCTAGCGGGACGTTTACCTACGAGCAGTACTTC
CASSPSSGTFTYEQYF
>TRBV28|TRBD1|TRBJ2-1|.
TGTGCCAGCAGTTTCGGCAGGGGGCTAATCAATGAGCAGTTCTTC
CASSFGRGLINEQFF
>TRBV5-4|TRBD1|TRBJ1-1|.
TGTGCGGAGGACAGGGAGGACACTGAAGCTTTCTTT
CAEDREDTEAFF
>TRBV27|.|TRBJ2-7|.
TGTGCCAGCAGTTTCGGGACCCACAGCTCCTACGAGCAGTACTTC
CASSFGTHSSYEQYF
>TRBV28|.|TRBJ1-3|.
TGTGCCAGCAGTTCCGACTACGTGGGAAACACCATATATTTT
CASSSDYVGNTIYF
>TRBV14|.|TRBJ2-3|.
TGTGCCAGCAGCCAAGAAGTCAGTAGGACAGATACGCAGTATTTT
CASSQEVSRTDTQYF
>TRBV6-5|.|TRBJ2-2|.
TGTGCCAGCAGTTCCGGGACACTTAACACCGGGGAGCTGTTTTTT
CASSSGTLNTGELFF
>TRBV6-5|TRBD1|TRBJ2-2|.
TGTGCCAGCAACAGGGGACAGGGGAACACCGGGGAGCTGTTTTTT
CASNRGQGNTGELFF